The T cell receptor beta chain under discussion was sequenced for a study of shared T cell receptors in the human thymus. Some clones are missing from TCRdb's copy, which holds only in-frame ones; the method was immunoSEQ multiplex PCR. Among 700,000 or so clones listed, approximately 83% were seen once. Another study also made use of these data, one on human thymus T cells. That paper notes: Thymic resections from corrective heart surgery supplied the tissue. Both thymic and peripheral blood repertoires showed apparently biased V and J usage. Related research described thymic repertoires that were highly overlapping among unrelated individuals.

The clonotype originates from a girl less than two years old with a congenital heart defect. Sequencing used thymocytes.

The CDR3 DNA is TGTGCCAGTAGTGGAGGGGAGGGGGATAATTCACCCCTCCACTTT. Translation gives CASSGGEGDNSPLHF. This chain uses TRBV19 with TRBJ1-6, with TRBD1 as a possible D gene (6 bases). The V and J ends lost 5 bases and 5 bases respectively, with 13 bases between them. CDR3 size: 15 residues. Per germline, CDR1 LNHDA and CDR2 SQIVND (reference sequence).